This T cell receptor (beta chain) was documented in a study of blood T cell repertoires in COVID-19. Turning to the study itself: COVID-19 samples from acute and convalescent phases originated in the United States, Italy and Spain.

In the study's own analysis: Reference gene primer amplification yielded estimated nucleated cell counts. TCRdb keeps only in-frame clones here, not all; method: immunoSEQ multiplex PCR. That table gives V, J and clone size, and the DNA gave D and trimming. The sample carries roughly 300,000 clones, approximately 92% recorded once. Followed longitudinally, the Seattle patients had been enrolled during active infection. The germline V gene has CDR1 GTSNPN and CDR2 SVGIG (reference sequence). V dropped 5 bases and J dropped 6; count of bases not matched to a gene: 10. The CDR3 length is 15 residues. The sequence was obtained from a woman aged 25 to 39 with COVID-19, enrolled during active disease. The specimen sequenced was peripheral blood. This chain connects TRBV30 to TRBJ2-3; 11 bases are a match to TRBD2. The CDR3, as DNA: TGTGCCTGGGAACAACTAGCGGGAGCAGCGGATACGCAGTATTTT. Protein sequence: CAWEQLAGAADTQYF.